The 18 T cell receptor beta chains below come from one sample, sequenced in a study of blood T cell repertoires in COVID-19. This table comes from immunoSEQ multiplex PCR, and its TCRdb copy is limited to in-frame clones, with some not included. The sample shows tens of thousands of clones, around 88% of them seen only once. Specimen: peripheral blood. The source of these receptors is a woman between 65 and 79 years old with acute or convalescent COVID-19.

This chain uses TRBV7-9 with TRBJ2-7; 11 bases fit TRBD2. The V and J ends lost 1 base and 0 bases, in that order; junction bases with no gene match: 2. The germline V gene encodes CDR1 SEHNR and CDR2 FQNEAQ (reference sequence). There are 16 residues in the CDR3. CDR3 residues: CASSLGLAGGSYEQYF. DNA for the CDR3: TGTGCCAGCAGCTTAGGTCTAGCGGGAGGCTCCTACGAGCAGTACTTC.

The J gene is TRBJ1-4, the V gene TRBV5-6; 10 nucleotides match TRBD1. The V segment lost 2 bases and the J segment 8 bases; nucleotides outside the gene matches: 3. Looked up from germline, CDR1 is SGHDT and CDR2 is YYEEEE. The CDR3 contains 14 residues. The CDR3 reads CASSFGTGDEKLFF. The CDR3 DNA sequence: TGTGCCAGCAGCTTCGGGACAGGGGACGAAAAACTGTTTTTT. The complete variable domain, with remaining parts taken from reference TRBV5-6 and TRBJ1-4, reads DAGVTQSPTHLIKTRGQQVTLRCSPKSGHDTVSWYQQALGQGPQFIFQYYEEEERQRGNFPDRFSGHQFPNYSSELNVNALLLGDSALYLCASSFGTGDEKLFFGSGTQLSVL.

This sequence joins TRBV15 and TRBJ2-1; the match to TRBD2 covers 10 bases. J gave up 7 bases and V 4 bases, and 7 bases lay outside the gene matches. Germline V gives CDR1 LNHNV, CDR2 YYDKDF (reference sequence). The length of the CDR3 is 15 residues. CDR3 nucleotides: TGTGCCACCAGCAAAGGAGCGGGAGGGGTAAATGAGCAGTTCTTC. This translates into CATSKGAGGVNEQFF.

This clone was counted between two and nine times. V and J are TRBV4-1 and TRBJ1-4, with D tentatively TRBD1 (6 bases). The CDR3 extends over 15 amino acids. V was cut by 1 base and J by 10 bases, with 16 bases left in between. Germline V gene data show CDR1 as MGHRA and CDR2 as YSYEKL. In DNA, the CDR3 is TGCGCCAGCAGCCAAGGAGGCGAGGGGGTTGGAAAACTGTTTTTT. Its translation is CASSQGGEGVGKLFF.

The V and J genes are TRBV27 and TRBJ1-1; TRBD1 matches 9 bases. With 6 bases clipped from V and 6 bases from J, the junction kept 14 bases outside the gene matches. CDR1 and CDR2 (germline): MNHEY, SMNVEV (reference sequence). This CDR3 has 16 residues. CDR3 sequence reads: CASRPDLRTGVAEAFF. DNA of the CDR3: TGTGCCAGCAGACCCGACCTGAGGACAGGGGTTGCTGAAGCTTTCTTT.

The J gene is TRBJ1-5, the V gene TRBV5-1, with TRBD1 as a possible D gene (5 bases). With 0 bases removed from V and 4 bases from J, the gap between germline ends came to 11 bases. The CDR3 contains 15 residues. Per germline, CDR1 SGHRS and CDR2 YFSETQ. The CDR3 bases are TGCGCCAGCAGCTTGGAAGGGGTTGAGAATCAGCCCCAGCATTTT. This translates into CASSLEGVENQPQHF.

This chain uses TRBV6-5 with TRBJ1-5; 9 nucleotides align to TRBD1. The CDR3 covers 15 residues. V lost 4 bases, J lost 3 bases, and 4 bases stayed unmatched. Per the germline V gene, CDR1 is MNHEY and CDR2 is SVGAGI. This CDR3 is CASSLQGALNQPQHF. CDR3 bases: TGTGCCAGCAGTTTACAGGGGGCCCTCAATCAGCCCCAGCATTTT.

This sequence joins TRBV28 and TRBJ1-2; D not certain. Trimming took 5 bases from V and 4 from J, leaving 5 bases between them. The CDR3 is 11 amino acids. The V gene's germline CDR1 is MDHEN and CDR2 SYDVKM. Here the CDR3 reads CASSPSYGYTF. The DNA for the CDR3 is TGTGCCAGCAGTCCCTCCTATGGCTACACCTTC.

This chain joins TRBV6-5 and TRBJ2-7, with 12 bases lining up with TRBD1. This CDR3 has 15 amino acids. The V segment lost 6 bases and the J segment 4 bases; nucleotides outside the gene matches: 7. In germline, CDR1 is MNHEY, CDR2 SVGAGI. The CDR3, as DNA: TGTGCCAGCAGAGCAGGGACAGGGGGCATATACGAGCAGTACTTC. This codes for CASRAGTGGIYEQYF.

The chain links TRBV5-6 to TRBJ2-7, with D possibly TRBD1 on 6 matching bases. V shed 3 bases and J shed 3 bases, with 13 bases lying between them. The CDR3 contains 14 residues. Per the germline V gene, CDR1 is SGHDT and CDR2 is YYEEEE. This CDR3 is CASSYRVGYYEQYF. The CDR3 region has the DNA TGTGCCAGCAGCTACAGGGTGGGGTACTACGAGCAGTACTTC.

This clone was seen once. J is TRBJ2-7 and V is TRBV11-3; tentative D call: TRBD2 (5 bases). V was cut by 5 bases and J by 0 bases, with 11 bases left in between. The germline V gene encodes CDR1 SGHNT and CDR2 YENEEA. The CDR3 totals 14 residues. The CDR3 loop reads CASSPRRNSYEQYF. The CDR3 region has the DNA TGTGCCAGCAGCCCTCGGAGGAACTCCTACGAGCAGTACTTC.

CDR3 DNA: TGTGCCAGCAGTTTCAGTGTCGTGGAGACCCAGTACTTC. Amino acids: CASSFSVVETQYF. The chain employs TRBV12-3 or TRBV12-4 and TRBJ2-5, with D unclear. V was pared by 3 bases and J by 5 bases, with 10 bases between. The CDR3 is 13 amino acids.

The J gene is TRBJ2-7, the V gene TRBV5-6, with D possibly being TRBD1 (5 bases). Trimming cost V 0 bases and J 4 bases, with 11 bases left between them. Germline assignment: CDR1 SGHDT and CDR2 YYEEEE. The CDR3 is 14 amino acids. Written as DNA, the CDR3 is TGTGCCAGCAGCTTGGGAGTAGGGGTGTACGAGCAGTACTTC. This translates into CASSLGVGVYEQYF.

This chain connects TRBV20-1 to TRBJ2-3; 10 bases fit TRBD2. Germline V gene lookup returns CDR1 DFQATT and CDR2 SNEGSKA (reference sequence). Trimming removed 3 bases from V and 5 bases from J; junction bases left unmatched: 11. The length of the CDR3 is 16 residues. The CDR3 spells CSASGRLAGRQDTQYF. The CDR3 DNA follows: TGCAGTGCTAGTGGCCGACTAGCGGGCAGGCAAGATACGCAGTATTTT.

This rearrangement joins TRBV5-1 to TRBJ2-7; weak D call: TRBD2 (6 bases). Germline CDR1 SGHRS, CDR2 YFSETQ. This CDR3 has 13 amino acids. Trimming shortened V by 4 bases and J by 7 bases, and 15 bases separated the two germline ends. The CDR3 sequence: CASSEGLPREQYF. DNA of the CDR3: TGCGCCAGCAGCGAGGGACTCCCTAGGGAGCAGTACTTC. Full variable domain (rest looked up from reference TRBV5-1 and TRBJ2-7): KAGVTQTPRYLIKTRGQQVTLSCSPISGHRSVSWYQQTPGQGLQFLFEYFSETQRNKGNFPGRFSGRQFSNSRSEMNVSTLELGDSALYLCASSEGLPREQYFGPGTRLTVT.

V gene TRBV6-5 combines with J gene TRBJ2-4; D possibly corresponds to TRBD2 (6 bases). The CDR3 runs 15 residues. V dropped 6 bases and J dropped 1 base, with 13 bases sitting between them. Germline CDR1 is MNHEY and CDR2 is SVGAGI. The CDR3 spells CASRLGGNAKNIQYF. In DNA form, the CDR3 reads TGTGCCAGCAGGCTTGGCGGGAATGCCAAAAACATTCAGTACTTC.

The rearrangement joins TRBV19 to TRBJ1-1; TRBD1 agrees at 7 bases. CDR1 and CDR2 from the germline V gene are LNHDA and SQIVND (reference sequence). The CDR3 is 15 residues long. V lost 3 bases, J lost 4 bases, and 8 bases stayed unmatched. The CDR3 bases are TGTGCCAGTAGTATGAACCCGGCAGGGGGCACTGAAGCTTTCTTT. This translates into CASSMNPAGGTEAFF.

The rearrangement joins TRBV5-8 to TRBJ2-1; 7 nucleotides match TRBD2. The CDR3 extends over 17 amino acids. From germline, CDR1 is SGHTS and CDR2 YDEGEE. After removal of 2 bases from V and 1 base from J, the junction contained 9 bases not matched to a gene. CDR3 protein: CASSFTRGRRSYNEQFF. The CDR3 nucleotides read TGTGCCAGCAGCTTCACTCGCGGGAGAAGGTCCTACAATGAGCAGTTCTTC.